What follows describes a single T cell receptor delta chain. TCRdb shows a much larger clone's protein in place of this DNA's translation, and the two differ at residues 5 and 7, likely through a read error; the protein shown is translated from the DNA. This sample was included in a study of gamma-delta T cells after stem cell transplantation. CDR3 length: 15 amino acids. Germline V lookup: CDR1 GEAIGNYY, CDR2 EKD. Trimming took 3 bases from V and 0 from J, leaving 13 bases between them. TCRdb reanalysed the RT-PCR reads via CATT. Of approximately 3,000 delta-chain clones in the sample, less than 3% were seen once.

Sequencing was done on a sample of gamma-delta T cells. The receptor comes from a human donor. It is not recorded whose cells these are; they may come from a transplant donor. The chain is built from TRDV2 and TRDJ1; the D is unclear. The chain's CDR3 is CACDAVRTYTDKLIF. In DNA form, the CDR3 reads TGTGCCTGTGACGCAGTGAGGACGTACACCGATAAACTCATCTTT.